One sample yielded the 27 T cell receptor beta chains listed below, sequenced in a study of T cell responses to AZD1222 COVID-19 vaccine (dated by TCRdb to the early 2020s). The sample's time point label, in plain terms: baseline before first vaccination. Libraries were made using the immunoSEQ multiplex PCR assay. TCRdb obtained this table from immuneACCESS and retained in-frame rearrangements with V and J assigned. These tables miss some clones; where compared with another copy, unresolved V genes account for less than half of the shortfall, and the remainder is unexplained. The sample records some 170,000 clones, approximately 91% of which are singletons. Roughly 1.7% of the sample comes from the top ten. The sequenced sample was peripheral blood, obtained on day 0 of AZD1222 vaccination. All receptors derive from an adult in good health.

This sequence joins TRBV10-2 and TRBJ1-5; D not certain. The CDR3 has 13 amino acids. The ends were cut back, 3 bases at V and 0 bases at J, with 3 bases in the middle. The V gene's germline CDR1 is WSHSY and CDR2 SAAADI. The CDR3 region is CASSEGSNQPQHF. CDR3 bases: TGCGCCAGCAGTGAAGGTAGCAATCAGCCCCAGCATTTT.

V usage is TRBV28 and J usage is TRBJ2-1, with 10 bases fitting TRBD2. This CDR3 region has 16 residues. Germline CDR1 reads MDHEN; CDR2 reads SYDVKM. Germline trimming cut 7 bases from V and 2 bases from J; bases unmatched to any gene: 8. DNA of the CDR3: TGTGCCAGCACCCCCCAAGCGGGGGGGACCTACAATGAGCAGTTCTTC. Translation: CASTPQAGGTYNEQFF.

This clone was recorded only once. The chain is built from TRBV7-2 and TRBJ2-1, with a tentative D call TRBD1 (7 bases). This CDR3 comprises 17 residues. Germline V gives CDR1 SGHTA, CDR2 FQGNSA. V lost 1 base and J 0 bases, leaving 13 bases between the germline ends. DNA for the CDR3: TGTGCCAGCAGCTTAGTCGCGGGACAGAGCTCCTACAATGAGCAGTTCTTC. This translates into CASSLVAGQSSYNEQFF.

The chain is built from TRBV7-8 and TRBJ1-3; no definite D call. The CDR3 covers 15 residues. CDR1 SGHVS and CDR2 FQNEAQ come from the germline V gene. V shed 5 bases and J shed 0 bases, with 11 bases lying between them. The CDR3 reads CASSALGHSGNTIYF. Written as DNA, the CDR3 is TGTGCCAGCAGCGCGTTGGGCCACTCTGGAAACACCATATATTTT.

The chain employs TRBV3-1 (or the pseudogene TRBV3-2) and TRBJ1-5; D not resolved. Looked up from germline, CDR1 is LGHDT and CDR2 is YNNKEL (reference sequence). CDR3 size: 16 residues. V was clipped by 0 bases and J by 4 bases, with 13 bases between them. CDR3 DNA sequence: TGTGCCAGCAGCCAAGAGGGGAATGGGAAAAATCAGCCCCAGCATTTT. Its protein is CASSQEGNGKNQPQHF.

The chain has TRBV19 and TRBJ1-5, with a possible D match to TRBD1 (6 bases). This CDR3 region has 17 residues. Germline loops: CDR1 LNHDA, CDR2 SQIVND (reference sequence). Trimming stripped 5 bases from V and 0 bases from J, with 17 bases between. CDR3 nucleotides: TGTGCCAGTAGTTCGGACAGAATGTTACTTAGCAATCAGCCCCAGCATTTT. Translating gives CASSSDRMLLSNQPQHF.

The V call is TRBV28, the J call TRBJ1-2; tentative D call: TRBD1 (6 bases). CDR1 is MDHEN, CDR2 SYDVKM, per germline. This CDR3 has 16 amino acids. With 6 bases removed from V and 2 bases from J, the gap between germline ends came to 19 bases. Written as DNA, the CDR3 is TGTGCCAGCAGCCTGGAGGGCCAGGGGCGGAACTATGGCTACACCTTC. This encodes CASSLEGQGRNYGYTF.

This clone occurred a few times. V is TRBV4-3 and J is TRBJ1-6; D gene uncertain. This CDR3 is built from 16 residues. Germline CDR1 and CDR2: LGHNA and YSLEER. With 2 bases removed from V and 7 bases from J, the gap between germline ends came to 15 bases. CDR3 coding DNA: TGCGCCAGCAGCCAAAAGGTACGGACGTCGAATTCACCCCTCCACTTT. It yields the protein CASSQKVRTSNSPLHF.

The gene calls are TRBV5-1 and TRBJ1-1; TRBD1 might be the D (6 bases). The germline V gene encodes CDR1 SGHRS and CDR2 YFSETQ. This CDR3 region has 15 residues. V lost 2 bases and J lost 2, with 13 bases in between. DNA of the CDR3: TGCGCCAGCAGCTTTGTGGCAGGGGCTAACACTGAAGCTTTCTTT. Its protein is CASSFVAGANTEAFF.

The gene calls are TRBV24-1 and TRBJ1-1, with D hard to call. Deletions cut 7 bases from V and 8 bases from J, with 19 bases between. Germline CDR1 and CDR2: KGHDR and SFDVKD. This CDR3 contains 14 residues. As DNA, the CDR3 is TGTGCCACCAGACGACGGCCTATCTTTGAGGAAGCTTTCTTT. Its translation is CATRRRPIFEEAFF.

J is TRBJ2-1 and V is TRBV3-1 (or the pseudogene TRBV3-2); 10 bases agree with TRBD2. The ends lost 4 bases at V and 2 bases at J; junction bases unmatched: 5. Per the germline V gene, CDR1 is LGHDT and CDR2 is YNNKEL (reference sequence). CDR3 length equals 16 residues. The chain's CDR3 is CASSLLAGVTYNEQFF. CDR3 coding DNA: TGTGCCAGCAGCCTCCTAGCGGGAGTCACCTACAATGAGCAGTTCTTC.

In this sample, this clone turned up once. The chain links TRBV5-4 to TRBJ1-2, with 9 bases lining up with TRBD1. Germline values: CDR1 SGHNT, CDR2 YYREEE (reference sequence). After removal of 3 bases from V and 1 base from J, the junction contained 13 bases not matched to a gene. There are 18 residues in the CDR3. CDR3 bases: TGTGCCAGCAGCTCGGGACAGGGCATAAGGGGTAATAACTATGGCTACACCTTC. Translating gives CASSSGQGIRGNNYGYTF.

The chain joins TRBV20-1 to TRBJ1-1, with D possibly TRBD1 on 5 matching bases. CDR3 length: 14 amino acids. With 3 bases removed from V and 1 base from J, the gap between germline ends came to 12 bases. Per germline, CDR1 DFQATT and CDR2 SNEGSKA (reference sequence). The CDR3 sequence: CSASWAGKNTEAFF. Written as DNA, the CDR3 is TGCAGTGCTAGTTGGGCAGGGAAGAACACTGAAGCTTTCTTT.

The J gene is TRBJ2-1, the V gene TRBV7-8, with a weak D call TRBD1 (5 bases). V was pared by 1 base and J by 0 bases, with 7 bases between. Looked up from germline, CDR1 is SGHVS and CDR2 is FQNEAQ. This CDR3 is 15 amino acids long. The chain's CDR3 is CASSLDRSSYNEQFF. CDR3 sequence (DNA): TGTGCCAGCAGCTTAGACAGGAGCTCCTACAATGAGCAGTTCTTC.

This chain connects TRBV15 to TRBJ1-4; D not resolved. The CDR3 loop spans 15 amino acids. Germline CDR1 and CDR2: LNHNV and YYDKDF (reference sequence). The germline V and J ends were trimmed by 5 bases and 0 bases, with 10 bases remaining between them. The CDR3 here is CATSFLSATNEKLFF. CDR3 in DNA: TGTGCCACCAGCTTCTTGTCTGCAACTAATGAAAAACTGTTTTTT.

The chain couples TRBV28 to TRBJ2-3; 7 bases line up with TRBD1. The V segment lost 6 bases and the J segment 0 bases; nucleotides outside the gene matches: 18. Germline CDR1 and CDR2: MDHEN and SYDVKM. This CDR3 has 19 amino acids. This CDR3 is CASSPGTASVRHSTDTQYF. The CDR3 DNA reads as TGTGCCAGCAGCCCCGGGACAGCCAGCGTAAGGCACAGCACAGATACGCAGTATTTT.

V is TRBV6-5 and J is TRBJ1-2; D uncertain. This CDR3 has 12 residues. Germline CDR1 and CDR2: MNHEY and SVGAGI. Trimming shortened V by 7 bases and J by 8 bases, and 14 bases separated the two germline ends. The CDR3 sequence: CASTRLPGGYTF. The CDR3 DNA sequence: TGTGCCAGCACGAGACTACCGGGGGGCTACACCTTC.

The gene calls are TRBV27 and TRBJ1-1; 7 bases align to TRBD1. The CDR3 loop spans 13 amino acids. CDR1 is MNHEY and CDR2 is SMNVEV in the germline V gene (reference sequence). V lost 2 bases to trimming and J lost 7 bases; unmatched junction nucleotides: 4. The CDR3 is CASSLQGGGEAFF. In DNA, the CDR3 is TGTGCCAGCAGTTTACAGGGGGGTGGTGAAGCTTTCTTT.

The chain uses TRBV10-2 and TRBJ1-1; perhaps TRBD1 as D (6 bases). Trimming stripped 6 bases from V and 4 bases from J, with 9 bases between. This CDR3 is built from 12 residues. The germline V gene encodes CDR1 WSHSY and CDR2 SAAADI. The CDR3 protein is CASRPGATEAFF. The CDR3 DNA sequence: TGCGCCAGCAGGCCAGGGGCCACTGAAGCTTTCTTT.

J is TRBJ1-1 and V is TRBV19; the D gene is possibly TRBD1 (5 bases). V lost 3 bases, J lost 1 base, and 12 bases lay in between. The CDR3 extends over 15 amino acids. Germline V gives CDR1 LNHDA, CDR2 SQIVND (reference sequence). The CDR3 bases are TGTGCCAGTAGTATGGGGACCCAAACGAACACTGAAGCTTTCTTT. This translates into CASSMGTQTNTEAFF. Together with reference TRBV19 and TRBJ1-1, the CDR3 gives the full variable domain: DGGITQSPKYLFRKEGQNVTLSCEQNLNHDAMYWYRQDPGQGLRLIYYSQIVNDFQKGDIAEGYSVSREKKESFPLTVTSAQKNPTAFYLCASSMGTQTNTEAFFGQGTRLTVV.

This chain connects TRBV6-4 to TRBJ2-1, with 8 positions matching TRBD2. With 0 bases clipped from V and 4 bases from J, the junction kept 5 bases outside the gene matches. The CDR3 runs to 16 residues. Germline assignment: CDR1 MRHNA and CDR2 SNTAGT. The CDR3 sequence is CASSDSGASGYNEQFF. Here the CDR3 DNA reads TGTGCCAGCAGTGACTCCGGGGCTAGCGGGTACAATGAGCAGTTCTTC.

The V and J genes are TRBV2 and TRBJ2-5; TRBD2 agrees at 12 bases. Germline CDR1 is SNHLY and CDR2 is FYNNEI. The trim removed 2 bases at V and 5 bases at J, leaving 3 bases unmatched. The length of the CDR3 is 15 residues. CDR3 nucleotides: TGTGCCAGCAGTGAACTAGCGGGGGGGCCCGAGACCCAGTACTTC. It encodes CASSELAGGPETQYF.

The J gene is TRBJ1-1, the V gene TRBV7-2; perhaps TRBD1 as D (6 bases). This CDR3 contains 15 residues. The V gene lost 5 bases and the J gene lost 3 bases, with 16 bases spanning the gap. Germline values: CDR1 SGHTA, CDR2 FQGNSA. In DNA form, the CDR3 reads TGTGCCAGCAGCCCCAGCCTCGGACAGTACACTGAAGCTTTCTTT. Translated, it gives CASSPSLGQYTEAFF.

The CDR3 coding sequence is TGTGCCATCAGTGAGAGGACAGGGGGCACTGAGACCCAGTACTTC. Translated: CAISERTGGTETQYF. The rearrangement links TRBV10-3 to TRBJ2-5; 11 nucleotides match TRBD1. CDR3 length: 15 amino acids. V shed 2 bases, J shed 5 bases, and the junction held 4 bases outside the gene matches. Germline loops: CDR1 ENHRY, CDR2 SYGVKD.

V gene TRBV10-3 combines with J gene TRBJ2-1; no reliable D call. The CDR3 is 13 residues long. Deletions cut 3 bases from V and 3 bases from J, with 6 bases between. The germline gives CDR1 ENHRY, CDR2 SYGVKD. CDR3 in DNA: TGTGCCATCAGTGATACGAACTACAATGAGCAGTTCTTC. This encodes CAISDTNYNEQFF.

This rearrangement joins TRBV5-1 to TRBJ1-1; TRBD1 matches at 7 bases. The J segment lost 1 base and the V segment lost 3 bases, leaving 9 bases of the junction unmatched. The CDR3 sequence is 16 residues long. In germline, CDR1 is SGHRS, CDR2 YFSETQ. DNA for the CDR3: TGCGCCAGCAGCTCTGAAACCGGGACAGCGAACACTGAAGCTTTCTTT. This encodes CASSSETGTANTEAFF.

There are a few counts of this clone. Other DNA sequences within the sample encode an identical CDR3. J is TRBJ1-1 and V is TRBV7-2; D is ambiguous. V lost 5 bases, J lost 5 bases, and 9 bases lay in between. The V gene's germline CDR1 is SGHTA and CDR2 FQGNSA. The CDR3 length is 12 residues. The CDR3 loop reads CASSPGYTEAFF. CDR3 nucleotides: TGTGCCAGCAGCCCCGGATATACTGAAGCTTTCTTT.